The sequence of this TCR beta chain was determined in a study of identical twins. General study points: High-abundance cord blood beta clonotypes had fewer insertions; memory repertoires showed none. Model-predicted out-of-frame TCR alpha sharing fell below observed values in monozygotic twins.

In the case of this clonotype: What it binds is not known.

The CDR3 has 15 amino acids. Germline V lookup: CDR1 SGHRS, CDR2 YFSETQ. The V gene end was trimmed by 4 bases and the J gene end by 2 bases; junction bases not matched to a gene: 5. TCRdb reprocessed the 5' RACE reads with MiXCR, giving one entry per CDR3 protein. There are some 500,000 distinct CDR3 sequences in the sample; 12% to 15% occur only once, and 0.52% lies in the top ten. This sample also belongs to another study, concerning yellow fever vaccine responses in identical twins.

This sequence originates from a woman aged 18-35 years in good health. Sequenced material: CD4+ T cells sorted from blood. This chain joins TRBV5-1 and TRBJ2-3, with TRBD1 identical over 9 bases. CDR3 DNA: TGCGCCAGCAGCGGCCGGGACAGGGACACAGATACGCAGTATTTT. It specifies CASSGRDRDTDTQYF.